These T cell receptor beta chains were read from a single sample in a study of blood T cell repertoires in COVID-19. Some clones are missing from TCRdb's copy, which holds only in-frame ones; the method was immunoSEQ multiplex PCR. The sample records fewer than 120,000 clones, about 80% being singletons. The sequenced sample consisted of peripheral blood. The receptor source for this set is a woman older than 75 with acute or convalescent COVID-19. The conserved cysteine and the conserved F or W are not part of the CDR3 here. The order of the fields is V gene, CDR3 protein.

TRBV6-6,ASSYPHRDSVYEQY
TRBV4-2,ASSQEWQYNSPLH
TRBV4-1,ASSQEWDQGSQPQH
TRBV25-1,ASSEYEWAGEQETQY
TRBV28,ASSPRLAGVPNTGELF
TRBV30,TWFRLGSGETQY
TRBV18,ASSRGQGRDEKLF
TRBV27,ASSPSRLALYEQY
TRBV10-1,ASSSGYEQY
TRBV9,ASSPSGGWGYT
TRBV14,ASSQRTGNTYNEQF
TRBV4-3,ASSQDRLMANEQF
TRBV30,AWRRASGSSGANVLT
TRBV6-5,ASSSGTSQQY
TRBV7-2,ASSSARGGGTDTQY